The following is a T cell receptor (beta chain) sequence with its context. The CDR3 spans 14 residues. The J segment lost 2 bases and the V segment lost 6 bases, leaving 0 bases of the junction unmatched. The germline V gene encodes CDR1 SNHLY and CDR2 FYNNEI. As originally analysed: By means of reference gene primer amplification, nucleated cell counts were estimated. Some clones are missing from TCRdb's copy, which holds only in-frame ones; the method was immunoSEQ multiplex PCR. V and J calls and clone size are copied from that table; D and trimming were computed from the DNA. The top ten clones hold 1% of a sample with a few hundred thousand clones, roughly 91% of them seen once. The entry originates in a study of blood T cell repertoires in COVID-19. Study information: Both acute and convalescent COVID-19 samples were obtained from the United States, Italy and Spain. Sample material is recorded as cDNA or gDNA derived from T cells, B-cell-depleted T cells, or PBMCs.

The V gene is TRBV2, the J gene TRBJ2-1, with 11 bases fitting TRBD1. The sequenced material came from peripheral blood. The clonotype originates from a man aged 50 or older with active or convalescent COVID-19. The CDR3 reads CASRGQGAYNEQFF. As DNA, the CDR3 is TGTGCCAGCAGGGGACAGGGGGCCTACAATGAGCAGTTCTTC.